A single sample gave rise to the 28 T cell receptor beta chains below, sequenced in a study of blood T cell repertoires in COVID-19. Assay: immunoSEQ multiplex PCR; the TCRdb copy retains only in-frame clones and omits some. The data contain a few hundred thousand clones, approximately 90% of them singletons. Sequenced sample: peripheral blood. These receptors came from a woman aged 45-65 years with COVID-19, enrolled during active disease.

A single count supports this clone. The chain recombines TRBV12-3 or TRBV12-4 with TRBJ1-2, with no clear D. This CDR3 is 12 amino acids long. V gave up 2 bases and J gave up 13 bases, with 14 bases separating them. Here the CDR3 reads CASSLSQRRTTF. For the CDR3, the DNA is TGTGCCAGCAGTTTATCCCAACGGAGAACCACCTTC.

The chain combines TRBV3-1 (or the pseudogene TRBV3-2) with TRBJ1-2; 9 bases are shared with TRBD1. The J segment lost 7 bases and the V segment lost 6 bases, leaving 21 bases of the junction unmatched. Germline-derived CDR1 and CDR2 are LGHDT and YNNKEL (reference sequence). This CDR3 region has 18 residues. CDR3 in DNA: TGTGCCAGCAGTCCTCACCTTTGGGACAGGGCCCCGTTCGGTGGCTACACCTTC. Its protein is CASSPHLWDRAPFGGYTF.

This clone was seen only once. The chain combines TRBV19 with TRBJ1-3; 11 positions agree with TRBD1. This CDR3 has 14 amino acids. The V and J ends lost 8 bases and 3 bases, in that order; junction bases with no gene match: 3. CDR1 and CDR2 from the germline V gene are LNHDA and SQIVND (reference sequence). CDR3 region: CASWDRGFGNTIYF. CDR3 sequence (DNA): TGTGCCAGTTGGGACAGGGGGTTTGGAAACACCATATATTTT.

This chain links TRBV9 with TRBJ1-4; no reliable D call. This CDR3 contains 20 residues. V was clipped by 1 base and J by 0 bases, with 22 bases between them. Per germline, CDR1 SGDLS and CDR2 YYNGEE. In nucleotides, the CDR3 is TGTGCCAGCAGCGTAAAGTATGAGGGTGGGTTGGTTGCAACTAATGAAAAACTGTTTTTT. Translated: CASSVKYEGGLVATNEKLFF.

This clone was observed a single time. CDR3 sequence: CASSFRGAYGYTF. CDR3 sequence (DNA): TGTGCCAGCAGCTTCCGGGGGGCTTATGGCTACACCTTC. V and J are TRBV11-2 and TRBJ1-2; TRBD1 is a possible D gene (6 bases). CDR3 length: 13 amino acids. Germline CDR1 and CDR2: SGHAT and FQNNGV. With 3 bases removed from V and 5 bases from J, the gap between germline ends came to 10 bases.

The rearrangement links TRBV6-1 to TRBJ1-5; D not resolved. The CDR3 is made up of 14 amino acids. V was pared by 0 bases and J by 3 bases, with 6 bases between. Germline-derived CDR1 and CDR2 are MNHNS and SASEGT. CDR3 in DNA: TGTGCCAGCAGTGAAGCTTGGGCCAATCAGCCCCAGCATTTT. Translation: CASSEAWANQPQHF.

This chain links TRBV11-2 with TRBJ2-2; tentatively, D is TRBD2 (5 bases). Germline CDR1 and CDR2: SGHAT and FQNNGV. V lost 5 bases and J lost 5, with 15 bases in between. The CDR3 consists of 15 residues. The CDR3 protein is CASSGRRAGTGELFF. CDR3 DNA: TGTGCCAGCAGCGGCCGGCGGGCGGGTACCGGGGAGCTGTTTTTT.

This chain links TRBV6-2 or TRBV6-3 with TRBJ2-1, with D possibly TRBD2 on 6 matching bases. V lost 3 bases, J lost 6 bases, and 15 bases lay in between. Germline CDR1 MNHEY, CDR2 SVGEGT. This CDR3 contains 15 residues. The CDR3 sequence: CASSYRRESGNEQFF. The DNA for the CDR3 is TGTGCCAGCAGTTATCGGAGGGAATCCGGCAATGAGCAGTTCTTC.

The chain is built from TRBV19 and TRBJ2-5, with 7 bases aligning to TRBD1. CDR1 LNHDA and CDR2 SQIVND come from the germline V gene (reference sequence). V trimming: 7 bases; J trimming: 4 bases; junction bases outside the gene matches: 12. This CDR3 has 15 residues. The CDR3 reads CASTAGGGLAETQYF. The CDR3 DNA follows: TGTGCCAGTACCGCAGGGGGTGGTCTGGCAGAGACCCAGTACTTC.

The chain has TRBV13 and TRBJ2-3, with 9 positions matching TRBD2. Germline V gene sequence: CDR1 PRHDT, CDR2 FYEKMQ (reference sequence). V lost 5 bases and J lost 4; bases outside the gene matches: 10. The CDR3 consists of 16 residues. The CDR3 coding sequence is TGTGCCAGCAGCCTTAGCGGGAGTGTTGTTGCAGATACGCAGTATTTT. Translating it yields CASSLSGSVVADTQYF.

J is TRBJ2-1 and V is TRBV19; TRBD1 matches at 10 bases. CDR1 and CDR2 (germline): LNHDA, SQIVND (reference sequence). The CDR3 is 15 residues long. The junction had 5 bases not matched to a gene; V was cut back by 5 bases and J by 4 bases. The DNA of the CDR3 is TGTGCCAGTAGTCCCGGGACAGGGGCATACAATGAGCAGTTCTTC. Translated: CASSPGTGAYNEQFF.

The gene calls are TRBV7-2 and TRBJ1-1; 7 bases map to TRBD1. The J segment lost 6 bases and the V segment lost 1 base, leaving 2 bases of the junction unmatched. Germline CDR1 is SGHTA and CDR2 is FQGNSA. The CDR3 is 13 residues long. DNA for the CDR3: TGTGCCAGCAGCTTAGGTGACAGGGCTGAAGCTTTCTTT. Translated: CASSLGDRAEAFF.

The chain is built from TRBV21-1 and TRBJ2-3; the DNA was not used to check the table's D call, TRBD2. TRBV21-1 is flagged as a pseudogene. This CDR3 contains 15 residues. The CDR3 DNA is TGTGCCAGCAGCAATCTTACTTATAGCACAGATACGCAGTATTTT. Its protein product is CASSNLTYSTDTQYF.

This CDR3 reads CASSIARTGTNNINQPQHF. In nucleotides, the CDR3 is TGTGCCAGTAGTATAGCCCGGACAGGGACGAATAATATTAATCAGCCCCAGCATTTT. This chain links TRBV19 with TRBJ1-5, with TRBD1 matching over 8 bases. This CDR3 contains 19 residues. From germline, CDR1 is LNHDA and CDR2 SQIVND (reference sequence). V lost 1 base, J lost 4 bases, and 15 bases stayed unmatched.

The CDR3 DNA reads TGTGCCAGCAGCTTAGCGCCTGGACTAGCGGGAGGGTACGAGCAGTACTTC. It encodes CASSLAPGLAGGYEQYF. The rearrangement joins TRBV7-9 to TRBJ2-7; 15 bases agree with TRBD2. The CDR3 contains 17 residues. V gave up 0 bases and J gave up 4 bases; unmatched junction bases: 4. Germline CDR1 and CDR2: SEHNR and FQNEAQ (reference sequence).

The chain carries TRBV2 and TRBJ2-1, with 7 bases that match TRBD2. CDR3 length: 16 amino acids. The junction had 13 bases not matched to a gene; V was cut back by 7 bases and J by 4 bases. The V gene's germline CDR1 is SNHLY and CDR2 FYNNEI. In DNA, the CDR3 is TGTGCCAGCACTGATAATGGACTAGTGGGGTACAATGAGCAGTTCTTC. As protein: CASTDNGLVGYNEQFF.

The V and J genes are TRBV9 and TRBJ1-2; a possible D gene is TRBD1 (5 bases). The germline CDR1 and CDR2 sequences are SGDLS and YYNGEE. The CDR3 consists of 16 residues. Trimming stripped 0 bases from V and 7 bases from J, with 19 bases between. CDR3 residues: CASSVGVAGLGGGYTF. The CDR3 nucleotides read TGTGCCAGCAGCGTAGGAGTAGCAGGGCTCGGGGGTGGCTACACCTTC.

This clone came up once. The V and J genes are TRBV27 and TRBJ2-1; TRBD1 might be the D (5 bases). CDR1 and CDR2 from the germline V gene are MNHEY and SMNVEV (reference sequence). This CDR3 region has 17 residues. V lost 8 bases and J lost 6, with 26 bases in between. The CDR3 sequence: CASASQAAGWMRNEQFF. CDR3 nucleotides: TGTGCCAGCGCTTCCCAGGCCGCAGGGTGGATGCGCAATGAGCAGTTCTTC.

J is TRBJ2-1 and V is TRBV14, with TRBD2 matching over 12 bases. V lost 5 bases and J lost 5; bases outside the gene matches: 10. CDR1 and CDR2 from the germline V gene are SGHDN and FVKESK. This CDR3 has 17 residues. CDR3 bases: TGTGCCAGCAGCTTACTAGCGGGAGGCCTCAGGGACAATGAGCAGTTCTTC. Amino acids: CASSLLAGGLRDNEQFF.

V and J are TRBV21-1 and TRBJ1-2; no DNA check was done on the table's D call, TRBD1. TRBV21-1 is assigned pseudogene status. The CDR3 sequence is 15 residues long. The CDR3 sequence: CASILRLGTVYGYTF. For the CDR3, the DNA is TGTGCCAGCATCCTCCGATTGGGGACAGTCTATGGCTACACCTTC.

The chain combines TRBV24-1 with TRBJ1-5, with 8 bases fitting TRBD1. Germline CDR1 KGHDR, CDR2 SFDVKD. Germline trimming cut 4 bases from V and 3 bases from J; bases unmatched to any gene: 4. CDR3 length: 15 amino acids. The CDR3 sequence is CATSDRTGPNQPQHF. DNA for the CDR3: TGTGCCACCAGTGACCGGACAGGGCCCAATCAGCCCCAGCATTTT.

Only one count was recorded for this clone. CDR3 in amino acids: CSVEDGGLAGLDTQYF. CDR3 bases: TGCAGCGTTGAAGATGGGGGCCTAGCGGGATTAGATACGCAGTATTTT. The chain carries TRBV29-1 and TRBJ2-3, with 9 nucleotides matching TRBD2. Germline values: CDR1 SQVTM, CDR2 ANQGSEA. The CDR3 length is 16 residues. The trim removed 0 bases at V and 5 bases at J, leaving 9 bases unmatched.

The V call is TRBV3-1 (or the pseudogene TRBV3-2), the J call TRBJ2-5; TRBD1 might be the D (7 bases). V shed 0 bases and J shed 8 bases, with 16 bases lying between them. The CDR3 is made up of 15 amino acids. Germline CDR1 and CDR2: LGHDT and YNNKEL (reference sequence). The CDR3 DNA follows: TGTGCCAGCAGCCAAGACAGAGGGGGCGGGGAAACCCAGTACTTC. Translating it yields CASSQDRGGGETQYF.

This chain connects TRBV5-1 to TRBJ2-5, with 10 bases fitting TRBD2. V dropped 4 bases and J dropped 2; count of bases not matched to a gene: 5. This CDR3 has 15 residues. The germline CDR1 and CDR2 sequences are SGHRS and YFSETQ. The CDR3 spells CASSTLAGRQETQYF. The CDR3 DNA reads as TGCGCCAGCAGCACACTAGCGGGACGACAAGAGACCCAGTACTTC.

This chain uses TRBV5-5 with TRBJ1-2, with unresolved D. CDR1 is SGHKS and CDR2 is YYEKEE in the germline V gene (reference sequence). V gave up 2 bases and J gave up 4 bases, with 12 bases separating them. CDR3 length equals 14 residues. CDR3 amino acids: CASSFMADPYGYTF. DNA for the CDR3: TGTGCCAGCAGCTTTATGGCAGATCCCTATGGCTACACCTTC.

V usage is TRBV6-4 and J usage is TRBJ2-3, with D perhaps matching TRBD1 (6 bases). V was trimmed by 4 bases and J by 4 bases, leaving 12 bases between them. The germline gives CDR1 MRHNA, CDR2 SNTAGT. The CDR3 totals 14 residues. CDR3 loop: CASSVGQGPDTQYF. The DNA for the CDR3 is TGTGCCAGCAGTGTTGGGCAGGGGCCAGATACGCAGTATTTT.

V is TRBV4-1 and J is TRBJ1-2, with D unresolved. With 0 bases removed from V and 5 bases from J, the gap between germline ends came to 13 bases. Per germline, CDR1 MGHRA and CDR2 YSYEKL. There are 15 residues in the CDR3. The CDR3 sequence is CASSQEYRIYYGYTF. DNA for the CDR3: TGCGCCAGCAGCCAAGAGTACAGAATTTATTATGGCTACACCTTC.

CDR3 in DNA: TGTGCCTGGAGCTTTGGTGGCTGGGCCAACGTCCTGACTTTC. Its protein is CAWSFGGWANVLTF. The V gene is TRBV30, the J gene TRBJ2-6; the D is unclear. The CDR3 totals 14 residues. Trimming cost V 3 bases and J 5 bases, with 11 bases left between them. Germline CDR1 reads GTSNPN; CDR2 reads SVGIG (reference sequence). Together with reference TRBV30 and TRBJ2-6, the CDR3 gives the full variable domain: SQTIHQWPATLVQPVGSPLSLECTVEGTSNPNLYWYRQAAGRGLQLLFYSVGIGQISSEVPQNLSASRPQDRQFILSSKKLLLSDSGFYLCAWSFGGWANVLTFGAGSRLTVL.